The 25 T cell receptor beta chains given below trace back to one sample, sequenced in a study of T cell responses to AZD1222 COVID-19 vaccine. Produced via immunoSEQ multiplex PCR; TCRdb's table is partial and in-frame only. The sample carries 150,000 to 250,000 clones, approximately 93% recorded once. The sample here was peripheral blood, taken 28 days after the second AZD1222 dose. The receptors stem from an adult who received the AZD1222 COVID-19 vaccine.

This rearrangement joins TRBV7-2 to TRBJ2-1; D gene ambiguous. Germline-derived CDR1 and CDR2 are SGHTA and FQGNSA. The CDR3 spans 12 residues. Trimming took 4 bases from V and 7 from J, leaving 8 bases between them. The CDR3 region is CASSSDRNEQFF. The CDR3 bases are TGTGCCAGCAGCTCGGACCGTAATGAGCAGTTCTTC.

The J gene is TRBJ2-5, the V gene TRBV2, with TRBD2 matching over 10 bases. The CDR3 consists of 12 residues. Germline lookup yields CDR1 SNHLY and CDR2 FYNNEI. The V gene end was trimmed by 10 bases and the J gene end by 6 bases; junction bases not matched to a gene: 5. The DNA for the CDR3 is TGTGCCACCCTAGCGGGAGATAAGACCCAGTACTTC. This sequence encodes CATLAGDKTQYF.

V usage is TRBV14 and J usage is TRBJ1-2; no clear D gene. CDR3 size: 15 residues. Trimming took off 3 bases at V and 6 bases at J, with 17 bases between the two ends. Germline CDR1 SGHDN, CDR2 FVKESK. The DNA for the CDR3 is TGTGCCAGCAGCCAGAGCCCTCGGGTAAAGGATGGCTACACCTTC. Protein sequence: CASSQSPRVKDGYTF. Full variable domain (missing parts from reference TRBV14 and TRBJ1-2): EAGVTQFPSHSVIEKGQTVTLRCDPISGHDNLYWYRRVMGKEIKFLLHFVKESKQDESGMPNNRFLAERTGGTYSTLKVQPAELEDSGVYFCASSQSPRVKDGYTFGSGTRLTVV.

The chain is built from TRBV27 and TRBJ2-1; D call uncertain. Germline CDR1 and CDR2: MNHEY and SMNVEV (reference sequence). The CDR3 is 14 amino acids. V was clipped by 3 bases and J by 0 bases, with 6 bases between them. CDR3 residues: CASSLTPSYNEQFF. The CDR3 bases are TGTGCCAGCAGTTTGACTCCCTCCTACAATGAGCAGTTCTTC.

V is TRBV7-2 and J is TRBJ1-3; maybe TRBD1 (6 bases). Trimming removed 1 base at V and 2 bases at J, with 9 bases between. In germline, CDR1 is SGHTA, CDR2 FQGNSA. The CDR3 consists of 15 residues. DNA of the CDR3: TGTGCCAGCAGCTTAGTAGCAGGGGCTGGAAACACCATATATTTT. This sequence encodes CASSLVAGAGNTIYF.

The gene calls are TRBV3-1 (or the pseudogene TRBV3-2) and TRBJ1-6; D remains ambiguous. V was shortened by 5 bases and J by 0 bases, with 5 bases between the two germline ends. Per the germline V gene, CDR1 is LGHDT and CDR2 is YNNKEL (reference sequence). The CDR3 extends over 14 amino acids. CDR3 residues: CASSASSYNSPLHF. CDR3 nucleotides: TGTGCCAGCAGCGCCAGCTCCTATAATTCACCCCTCCACTTT.

J is TRBJ2-3 and V is TRBV4-3; 8 positions agree with TRBD2. In germline, CDR1 is LGHNA, CDR2 YSLEER. J was trimmed by 6 bases and V by 2 bases; bases with no gene match: 28. The length of the CDR3 is 22 residues. CDR3 in amino acids: CASSQRALVLSGGPPLPDTQYF. As DNA, the CDR3 is TGCGCCAGCAGCCAAAGGGCCCTTGTCCTTTCGGGGGGGCCCCCGCTCCCCGATACGCAGTATTTT.

This chain joins TRBV6-5 and TRBJ2-7, with 8 bases matching TRBD1. The CDR3 extends over 16 amino acids. The junction had 11 bases not matched to a gene; V was cut back by 2 bases and J by 5 bases. CDR1 and CDR2 (germline): MNHEY, SVGAGI. The CDR3 sequence: CASSYGTTGVSNEQYF. The CDR3 DNA reads TGTGCCAGCAGTTACGGCACGACAGGGGTCTCGAACGAGCAGTACTTC.

The J gene is TRBJ1-1, the V gene TRBV29-1; D unresolved. CDR3 length: 12 residues. Per germline, CDR1 SQVTM and CDR2 ANQGSEA. The CDR3 DNA reads as TGCACACTCGGGGAGGGGAACACTGAAGCTTTCTTT. Translation: CTLGEGNTEAFF.

The genes are TRBV10-3 and TRBJ1-1; D uncertain. Germline CDR1 ENHRY, CDR2 SYGVKD. The CDR3 totals 13 residues. V lost 11 bases and J lost 7, with 20 bases in between. The chain's CDR3 is CAAWGGTEDEAFF. CDR3 nucleotides: TGTGCCGCCTGGGGAGGCACGGAGGATGAAGCTTTCTTT.

The chain couples TRBV7-2 to TRBJ2-5; 7 nucleotides line up with TRBD2. This CDR3 has 13 amino acids. Germline CDR1 reads SGHTA; CDR2 reads FQGNSA. The ends lost 5 bases at V and 2 bases at J; junction bases unmatched: 2. The CDR3 nucleotides are TGTGCCAGCAGCCGTAGCGGGCAAGAGACCCAGTACTTC. It yields the protein CASSRSGQETQYF.

The genes are TRBV7-9 and TRBJ1-1; D is ambiguous. Germline V gives CDR1 SEHNR, CDR2 FQNEAQ (reference sequence). V was shortened by 5 bases and J by 5 bases, with 18 bases between the two germline ends. The CDR3 contains 15 residues. The CDR3 DNA reads as TGTGCCAGCAGCCCCCGTGGAGGGCGAGGGACTGAAGCTTTCTTT. It codes for CASSPRGGRGTEAFF.

The chain has TRBV6-2 or TRBV6-3 and TRBJ2-5, with D unclear. The ends were cut back, 6 bases at V and 4 bases at J, with 15 bases in the middle. Germline V gives CDR1 MNHEY, CDR2 SVGEGT. This CDR3 comprises 14 residues. The CDR3 DNA reads as TGTGCCAGCAGCCAACCGTTACTCCCAGAGACCCAGTACTTC. Protein sequence: CASSQPLLPETQYF.

The chain joins TRBV3-1 (or the pseudogene TRBV3-2) to TRBJ2-5, with TRBD1 matching over 7 bases. J lost 5 bases, V lost 4 bases, and 7 bases had no gene match. The CDR3 length is 14 residues. CDR1 and CDR2 (germline): LGHDT, YNNKEL (reference sequence). The CDR3 sequence is CASSPARGLETQYF. CDR3 nucleotides: TGTGCCAGCAGCCCGGCTAGGGGGCTGGAGACCCAGTACTTC.

J is TRBJ2-7 and V is TRBV6-5, with D hard to call. CDR1 MNHEY and CDR2 SVGAGI come from the germline V gene. The CDR3 consists of 15 residues. Trimming took 0 bases from V and 2 from J, leaving 11 bases between them. CDR3 residues: CASSYSSVWAYEQYF. CDR3 DNA: TGTGCCAGCAGTTACTCTTCCGTTTGGGCCTACGAGCAGTACTTC.

The rearrangement links TRBV6-2 or TRBV6-3 to TRBJ1-1, with a tentative D call TRBD1 (6 bases). Looked up from germline, CDR1 is MNHEY and CDR2 is SVGEGT. This CDR3 has 14 residues. Trimming cost V 5 bases and J 2 bases, with 12 bases left between them. The CDR3 DNA is TGTGCCAGCAGTCGAGGGGGAGTTAACACTGAAGCTTTCTTT. Translation gives CASSRGGVNTEAFF.

Comments on this clone: The sample holds other DNA sequences that translate to the same CDR3. This CDR3 is CASSLRNTEAFF. CDR3 nucleotides: TGTGCCAGCAGTTTGCGGAACACTGAAGCTTTCTTT. The chain is built from TRBV28 and TRBJ1-1; the D is unclear. V lost 3 bases, J lost 1 base, and 3 bases lay in between. The CDR3 extends over 12 amino acids. Germline values: CDR1 MDHEN, CDR2 SYDVKM.

The rearrangement uses TRBV6-5 and TRBJ1-2; maybe TRBD1 (5 bases). The length of the CDR3 is 13 residues. Germline CDR1 and CDR2: MNHEY and SVGAGI. V was clipped by 7 bases and J by 0 bases, with 9 bases between them. Written as DNA, the CDR3 is TGTGCCAGCACTTGGGACTCTAACTATGGCTACACCTTC. This translates into CASTWDSNYGYTF.

The chain recombines TRBV2 with TRBJ1-1, with D possibly TRBD1 on 5 matching bases. Trimming removed 8 bases from V and 5 bases from J, with 18 bases in between. Germline V lookup: CDR1 SNHLY, CDR2 FYNNEI. The CDR3 runs 14 residues. This CDR3 reads CASVGTRVLTEAFF. CDR3 in DNA: TGTGCCAGCGTCGGAACCAGGGTGCTAACTGAAGCTTTCTTT.

V gene TRBV6-4 combines with J gene TRBJ1-2; 8 nucleotides line up with TRBD1. This CDR3 spans 17 amino acids. V dropped 5 bases and J dropped 4; count of bases not matched to a gene: 15. The germline CDR1 and CDR2 sequences are MRHNA and SNTAGT. The CDR3 DNA is TGTGCCAGCAGTCTATCGGCTTCCTTGACAGGGGCCTATGGCTACACCTTC. Translation gives CASSLSASLTGAYGYTF.

This chain joins TRBV7-9 and TRBJ2-1; D is unresolved. The V end was cut by 3 bases, the J end by 8 bases, with 11 bases between. CDR1 is SEHNR and CDR2 is FQNEAQ in the germline V gene (reference sequence). CDR3 size: 13 residues. CDR3 in DNA: TGTGCCAGCAGCTTTGAGTATCGGGATGAGCAGTTCTTC. It encodes CASSFEYRDEQFF. The variable domain in full, with the rest retrieved from reference TRBV7-9 and TRBJ2-1, is DTGVSQNPRHKITKRGQNVTFRCDPISEHNRLYWYRQTLGQGPEFLTYFQNEAQLEKSRLLSDRFSAERPKGSFSTLEIQRTEQGDSAMYLCASSFEYRDEQFFGPGTRLTVL.

The chain links TRBV5-1 to TRBJ1-4, with TRBD1 matching 10 bases. Trimming at V came to 0 bases and at J to 7 bases, leaving 0 bases not matched to a gene. CDR3 length equals 14 residues. The germline V gene has CDR1 SGHRS and CDR2 YFSETQ. The CDR3 nucleotides read TGCGCCAGCAGCTTGGGGACAGGGGGTGAAAAACTGTTTTTT. Encoded protein: CASSLGTGGEKLFF. Full variable domain (missing parts from reference TRBV5-1 and TRBJ1-4): KAGVTQTPRYLIKTRGQQVTLSCSPISGHRSVSWYQQTPGQGLQFLFEYFSETQRNKGNFPGRFSGRQFSNSRSEMNVSTLELGDSALYLCASSLGTGGEKLFFGSGTQLSVL.

This clone was picked up one time. This rearrangement joins TRBV3-1 (or the pseudogene TRBV3-2) to TRBJ1-1; 8 nucleotides align to TRBD1. The ends lost 6 bases at V and 11 bases at J; junction bases unmatched: 8. In germline, CDR1 is LGHDT, CDR2 YNNKEL (reference sequence). The CDR3 extends over 12 amino acids. The CDR3 DNA sequence: TGTGCCAGCAGTTCAGACAGGGGTAGGGCTTTCTTT. Amino acids: CASSSDRGRAFF.

The genes are TRBV29-1 and TRBJ1-2, with D unresolved. The CDR3 has 13 residues. V gave up 7 bases and J gave up 10 bases, with 22 bases separating them. Germline CDR1 reads SQVTM; CDR2 reads ANQGSEA. The CDR3 spells CSAPLRGEPDYTF. CDR3 bases: TGCAGCGCCCCACTGCGGGGTGAACCCGACTACACCTTC.

V is TRBV9 and J is TRBJ2-7; TRBD1 is a possible D gene (5 bases). CDR1 is SGDLS, CDR2 YYNGEE, per germline. Deletions cut 4 bases from V and 1 base from J, with 12 bases between. This CDR3 region has 14 residues. The CDR3 loop reads CASSLATVSYEQYF. The CDR3 DNA is TGTGCCAGCAGCTTGGCGACAGTTTCCTACGAGCAGTACTTC.